This entry lists 25 T cell receptor beta chains sequenced from one sample in a study of blood T cell repertoires in COVID-19. Method: immunoSEQ multiplex PCR; TCRdb's copy keeps in-frame clones and lacks some. The sample holds 55,000 to 70,000 clones, 86% seen once. Material for sequencing was peripheral blood. These receptor sequences come from a man aged 50 or older with acute or convalescent COVID-19.

This sequence joins TRBV19 and TRBJ1-5; perhaps TRBD1 as D (5 bases). This CDR3 contains 15 residues. V was cut by 7 bases and J by 0 bases, with 13 bases left in between. Looked up from germline, CDR1 is LNHDA and CDR2 is SQIVND (reference sequence). CDR3 DNA sequence: TGTGCCAGTACCCCCACAGGTTATAGCAATCAGCCCCAGCATTTT. Its translation: CASTPTGYSNQPQHF.

The chain uses TRBV6-5 and TRBJ1-5; possibly TRBD1 for D (5 bases). Germline CDR1 MNHEY, CDR2 SVGAGI. V lost 6 bases, J lost 7 bases, and 19 bases lay in between. The CDR3 contains 15 residues. The DNA of the CDR3 is TGTGCCAGCAGCGGGGGTTTGCAGGGATGGCAGCCCCAGCATTTT. Encoded protein: CASSGGLQGWQPQHF.

The V call is TRBV2, the J call TRBJ1-5, with 9 bases fitting TRBD1. Trimming removed 7 bases from V and 6 bases from J; junction bases left unmatched: 10. Germline V gene sequence: CDR1 SNHLY, CDR2 FYNNEI. This CDR3 is built from 15 residues. The chain's CDR3 is CASIESGQGRQPQHF. Here the CDR3 DNA reads TGTGCCAGCATAGAATCAGGACAGGGGCGTCAGCCCCAGCATTTT.

There are a few counts of this clone. The genes are TRBV15 and TRBJ1-5; 10 nucleotides align to TRBD1. This CDR3 spans 15 amino acids. Germline CDR1 LNHNV, CDR2 YYDKDF (reference sequence). The junction had 7 bases not matched to a gene; V was cut back by 6 bases and J by 5 bases. CDR3 in amino acids: CATSSDRGIYQPQHF. CDR3 sequence (DNA): TGTGCCACCAGTTCGGACAGGGGGATCTATCAGCCCCAGCATTTT.

The rearrangement links TRBV28 to TRBJ2-1, with 10 bases fitting TRBD2. Germline CDR1 is MDHEN and CDR2 is SYDVKM. This CDR3 region has 14 residues. After removal of 4 bases from V and 9 bases from J, the junction contained 6 bases not matched to a gene. The CDR3 bases are TGTGCCAGCAGTTCTAGCGGGAGATGGGGTGAGCAGTTCTTC. Its protein product is CASSSSGRWGEQFF.

The chain recombines TRBV30 with TRBJ1-6; D gene ambiguous. Germline V CDR1 and CDR2: GTSNPN, SVGIG (reference sequence). The CDR3 sequence is 14 residues long. Trimming removed 3 bases at V and 6 bases at J, with 12 bases between. CDR3 protein: CAWSSETFNSPLHF. CDR3 nucleotide sequence: TGTGCCTGGAGCTCCGAAACATTTAATTCACCCCTCCACTTT.

CDR3 bases: TGTGCCAGCAGCTTGAAGGGACAGGACCTTTATGGCTACACCTTC. It codes for CASSLKGQDLYGYTF. This chain joins TRBV11-2 and TRBJ1-2; 8 nucleotides agree with TRBD1. The trim removed 3 bases at V and 5 bases at J, leaving 8 bases unmatched. This CDR3 is built from 15 residues. Germline CDR1 and CDR2: SGHAT and FQNNGV.

V is TRBV7-2 and J is TRBJ1-2; 8 bases agree with TRBD1. Unmatched junction bases numbered 12, after V lost 6 bases and J lost 6 bases. The CDR3 sequence is 15 residues long. Germline values: CDR1 SGHTA, CDR2 FQGNSA. The chain's CDR3 is CASSRQGLGVDGYTF. CDR3 DNA: TGTGCCAGCAGTCGACAGGGGTTAGGGGTCGATGGCTACACCTTC.

J is TRBJ1-1 and V is TRBV19, with D unresolved. The CDR3 consists of 13 residues. CDR1 and CDR2 (germline): LNHDA, SQIVND (reference sequence). The V end lost 5 bases, the J end lost 0 bases, and 7 bases lay between the germline ends. As DNA, the CDR3 is TGTGCCAGTAGTTTCCAATTGAACACTGAAGCTTTCTTT. Its protein is CASSFQLNTEAFF.

This chain connects TRBV25-1 to TRBJ1-5; D is unresolved. Trimming took 6 bases from V and 1 from J, leaving 10 bases between them. The CDR3 has 14 amino acids. Germline loops: CDR1 MGHDK, CDR2 SYGVNS. The CDR3 sequence: CASSTGLSNQPQHF. The CDR3, as DNA: TGTGCCAGCAGCACGGGTTTAAGCAATCAGCCCCAGCATTTT.

The chain links TRBV28 to TRBJ2-4; 9 positions agree with TRBD1. The CDR3 is 18 amino acids. The V segment lost 5 bases and the J segment 7 bases; nucleotides outside the gene matches: 18. In germline, CDR1 is MDHEN, CDR2 SYDVKM. The CDR3 spells CASSRLNNRGLRENIQYF. CDR3 DNA: TGTGCCAGCAGTCGTCTCAACAACAGGGGGCTGAGGGAGAACATTCAGTACTTC.

Worth noting for this clone: This CDR3 is also generated by other DNA sequences in the sample. The chain recombines TRBV20-1 with TRBJ2-7, with no clear D. V lost 3 bases and J 5 bases, leaving 8 bases between the germline ends. The germline gives CDR1 DFQATT, CDR2 SNEGSKA (reference sequence). The length of the CDR3 is 11 residues. The CDR3 DNA follows: TGCAGTGCTAGTTCAGGCCACGAGCAGTACTTC. Translating gives CSASSGHEQYF.

The chain employs TRBV4-1 and TRBJ1-1; 10 bases fit TRBD1. V was pared by 3 bases and J by 5 bases, with 6 bases of the junction left unmatched. CDR3 length: 15 residues. From germline, CDR1 is MGHRA and CDR2 YSYEKL. The CDR3 DNA reads TGCGCCAGCAGCCAGCCCGGGACAGGGGTTACTGAAGCTTTCTTT. This encodes CASSQPGTGVTEAFF.

The chain links TRBV3-1 (or the pseudogene TRBV3-2) to TRBJ1-1, with D hard to call. V was cut by 0 bases and J by 6 bases, with 5 bases left in between. The CDR3 has 12 amino acids. The germline V gene encodes CDR1 LGHDT and CDR2 YNNKEL (reference sequence). CDR3 loop: CASSQDSSEAFF. CDR3 coding DNA: TGTGCCAGCAGCCAAGACTCCTCTGAAGCTTTCTTT.

This clone has a handful of counts. This chain links TRBV2 with TRBJ1-6; the D is unclear. V was trimmed by 4 bases and J by 7 bases, leaving 8 bases between them. Germline V CDR1 and CDR2: SNHLY, FYNNEI. The CDR3 extends over 13 amino acids. The CDR3 DNA sequence: TGTGCCAGCAGTGGTGGGCCAAATTCACCCCTCCACTTT. Protein product: CASSGGPNSPLHF.

This clone was found once. J is TRBJ1-2 and V is TRBV2; D call uncertain. CDR1 is SNHLY and CDR2 is FYNNEI in the germline V gene. V lost 0 bases and J lost 4, with 15 bases in between. The CDR3 has 16 amino acids. The CDR3 DNA follows: TGTGCCAGCAGTGAAGCGCTCCCCACAAACGCCTATGGCTACACCTTC. Translated, it gives CASSEALPTNAYGYTF. The full variable domain, completed using reference TRBV2 and TRBJ1-2, is EPEVTQTPSHQVTQMGQEVILRCVPISNHLYFYWYRQILGQKVEFLVSFYNNEISEKSEIFDDQFSVERPDGSNFTLKIRSTKLEDSAMYFCASSEALPTNAYGYTFGSGTRLTVV.

The chain links TRBV25-1 to TRBJ1-6, with TRBD1 matching 7 bases. Looked up from germline, CDR1 is MGHDK and CDR2 is SYGVNS. This CDR3 has 16 amino acids. Germline trimming cut 6 bases from V and 5 bases from J; bases unmatched to any gene: 10. The CDR3 protein is CASRAPGTAHNSPLHF. Here the CDR3 DNA reads TGTGCCAGCAGGGCACCGGGGACAGCTCATAATTCACCCCTCCACTTT.

J is TRBJ2-6 and V is TRBV7-9; the match to TRBD2 covers 8 bases. Per germline, CDR1 SEHNR and CDR2 FQNEAQ (reference sequence). This CDR3 is 16 amino acids long. V shed 2 bases and J 2 bases; nucleotides not matched to a gene: 2. CDR3 residues: CASSLRSGAGANVLTF. In DNA, the CDR3 is TGTGCCAGCAGCTTACGTAGCGGGGCTGGGGCCAACGTCCTGACTTTC.

This clone appeared once. V usage is TRBV19 and J usage is TRBJ1-5, with TRBD1 identical over 9 bases. The CDR3 sequence is 13 residues long. Trimming cost V 10 bases and J 5 bases; bases outside gene matches: 6. Germline-derived CDR1 and CDR2 are LNHDA and SQIVND (reference sequence). The CDR3 reads CATRDRADQPQHF. The DNA of the CDR3 is TGTGCCACCCGGGACAGGGCGGATCAGCCCCAGCATTTT.

This CDR3 is CASSPSTTGSGANVLTF. The DNA of the CDR3 is TGTGCCAGCTCACCCTCCACGACAGGGTCTGGGGCCAACGTCCTGACTTTC. This chain joins TRBV18 and TRBJ2-6; 7 positions agree with TRBD1. Trimming at V came to 3 bases and at J to 1 base, leaving 6 bases not matched to a gene. The CDR3 covers 17 residues. The germline V gene encodes CDR1 KGHSH and CDR2 LQKENI.

This clone occurred a few times. The V and J genes are TRBV6-5 and TRBJ1-2, with 9 nucleotides matching TRBD1. Germline CDR1 is MNHEY and CDR2 is SVGAGI. The CDR3 sequence is 13 residues long. V lost 6 bases to trimming and J lost 4 bases; unmatched junction nucleotides: 3. The CDR3 coding sequence is TGTGCCAGCAGGCTGGACAGGGGCTATGGCTACACCTTC. Translation: CASRLDRGYGYTF.

This clone was seen just once. The CDR3 DNA sequence: TGTGCCACCAGCAACCCAAGACAGGGGTATTTCGCTGAAGCTTTCTTT. Translating it yields CATSNPRQGYFAEAFF. The chain uses TRBV15 and TRBJ1-1; 8 bases fit TRBD1. The CDR3 covers 16 residues. Germline CDR1 reads LNHNV; CDR2 reads YYDKDF (reference sequence). V lost 4 bases, J lost 6 bases, and 13 bases stayed unmatched.

This chain connects TRBV18 to TRBJ2-5, with D perhaps TRBD1 (5 bases). The CDR3 contains 16 residues. V was clipped by 3 bases and J by 1 base, with 15 bases between them. Per the germline V gene, CDR1 is KGHSH and CDR2 is LQKENI. The chain's CDR3 is CASSPGRVGFQETQYF. DNA for the CDR3: TGTGCCAGCTCACCGGGCAGGGTCGGGTTCCAAGAGACCCAGTACTTC.

The chain uses TRBV6-6 and TRBJ2-2, with TRBD1 as a possible D gene (6 bases). Germline CDR1 is MNHNY and CDR2 is SVGAGI (reference sequence). V gave up 7 bases and J gave up 5 bases, with 17 bases separating them. The CDR3 has 15 residues. The CDR3 protein is CASTSTPTGTGELFF. CDR3 bases: TGTGCCAGCACCTCCACGCCGACAGGTACCGGGGAGCTGTTTTTT.

This clone was detected only once. At the DNA level, this CDR3 is encoded by other sequences in the same sample as well. This chain connects TRBV19 to TRBJ2-7; TRBD1 matches 9 bases. The CDR3 has 15 amino acids. Germline CDR1 and CDR2: LNHDA and SQIVND (reference sequence). After removal of 4 bases from V and 1 base from J, the junction contained 5 bases not matched to a gene. The CDR3 loop reads CASSTLQGASYEQYF. CDR3 DNA: TGTGCCAGTAGTACCCTACAGGGGGCATCCTACGAGCAGTACTTC.